This T cell receptor beta chain was profiled in a study of control samples from healthy donors and cancer patients. Using immunoSEQ multiplex PCR, the repertoire was profiled, and TCRdb retains in-frame clones only, with some absent. This sample has about 180,000 clones, with around 91% found just once. Sequenced input: blood. The sequence was obtained from a woman aged 45-65 years in good health.

The CDR3 loop is CASSRDSLNTEAFF. As DNA, the CDR3 is TGTGCCAGCAGTCGAGACAGTTTGAACACTGAAGCTTTCTTT. The chain combines TRBV28 with TRBJ1-1; tentatively, D is TRBD1 (5 bases). Per germline, CDR1 MDHEN and CDR2 SYDVKM. This CDR3 contains 14 residues. V lost 5 bases, J lost 0 bases, and 10 bases lay in between. Looking up the rest from reference TRBV28 and TRBJ1-1 gives the full variable domain: DVKVTQSSRYLVKRTGEKVFLECVQDMDHENMFWYRQDPGLGLRLIYFSYDVKMKEKGDIPEGYSVSREKKERFSLILESASTNQTSMYLCASSRDSLNTEAFFGQGTRLTVV.